This is a list of T cell receptor beta chains from one sample in a study of beta chain features in type 1 diabetes. Produced via immunoSEQ multiplex PCR; TCRdb's table is partial and in-frame only. The table lists about 350,000 clones, around 19% of them singletons. The sample taken for sequencing was naive CD4+ T cells from blood. The receptors shown here come from a woman under 30 in good health. CDR3s include the opening cysteine and the closing phenylalanine or tryptophan. A D gene is named only where the DNA matches it firmly. Size is omitted from some rows. Given values are once, few, many or a class for expanded clones.

clone_size	v_call	d_call	j_call	cdr3_nt	cdr3_aa
few	TRBV14	TRBD2	TRBJ2-5	TGTGCCAGCAGTCTTAGACTAGCGGGAGCCGAGACCCAGTACTTC	CASSLRLAGAETQYF
few	TRBV19	TRBD1	TRBJ1-4	TGTGCCAGTAGACAGGGGAGAACTAATGAAAAACTGTTTTTT	CASRQGRTNEKLFF
NA	TRBV30	NA	TRBJ1-5	TGTGCCTGGAGTGTTTCGTATAGCTTCAATCAGCCCCAGCATTTT	CAWSVSYSFNQPQHF
NA	TRBV6-5	NA	TRBJ2-3	TGTGCCAGCAGTTACGGGCGGGGACTCCCCACAGATACGCAGTATTTT	CASSYGRGLPTDTQYF
few	TRBV19	NA	TRBJ2-1	TGTGCCAGTAACAGGGTTCCAAATGAGCAGTTCTTC	CASNRVPNEQFF
NA	TRBV2	NA	TRBJ2-1	TGTGCCAGCGGCGGGATCGCCTACAATGAGCAGTTCTTC	CASGGIAYNEQFF
few	TRBV9	TRBD1	TRBJ1-5	TGTGCCAGCAGCGTAAATCAGGGGGATCAGCCCCAGCATTTT	CASSVNQGDQPQHF
NA	TRBV4-2	TRBD2	TRBJ2-1	TGTGCCAGCAGCCAACGACTAGCGGGAGGGCCCTCCTACAATGAGCAGTTCTTC	CASSQRLAGGPSYNEQFF
NA	TRBV19	TRBD1	TRBJ2-7	TGTGCCAGTAGTATCATTGGACAGGGGGCGTACGAGCAGTACTTC	CASSIIGQGAYEQYF
few	TRBV30	NA	TRBJ2-7	TGTGCCTGGGGAGTACACTACGAGCAGTACTTC	CAWGVHYEQYF
few	TRBV9	NA	TRBJ1-2	TGTGCCAGCAGCGGCGCCCCACCAGACGGGTACTATGGCTACACCTTC	CASSGAPPDGYYGYTF
NA	TRBV7-2	NA	TRBJ2-1	TGTGCCAGCAGCTATCAGAGCGGCAATGAGCAGTTCTTC	CASSYQSGNEQFF
few	TRBV7-9	TRBD2	TRBJ2-7	TGTGCCAGCAGCTCGCACTGGACTAGCCCCGAGCAGTACTTC	CASSSHWTSPEQYF
NA	TRBV7-2	TRBD2	TRBJ2-1	TGTGCCAGCAGCTTAGGCTTAGCGGGGGGCTCCTACAATGAGCAGTTCTTC	CASSLGLAGGSYNEQFF
NA	TRBV29-1	NA	TRBJ1-5	TGCAGCGCAGTAGACAGTGCCAGGGGTCAGCCCCAGCATTTT	CSAVDSARGQPQHF
NA	TRBV2	TRBD2	TRBJ2-7	TGTGCCAGCAAACTTGTAGCGGGAGTCCAGGGCGAGCAGTACTTC	CASKLVAGVQGEQYF
few	TRBV18	NA	TRBJ2-1	TGTGCCAGCTCACCGACGGGCTACAATGAGCAGTTCTTC	CASSPTGYNEQFF
NA	TRBV4-1	TRBD1	TRBJ1-5	TGCGCCAGCAGCGACCGGACAGGGGGCAATCAGCCCCAGCATTTT	CASSDRTGGNQPQHF
NA	TRBV6-5	NA	TRBJ2-2	TGTGCCAGCAGTTCTAACCATAACACCGGGGAGCTGTTTTTT	CASSSNHNTGELFF
NA	TRBV18	NA	TRBJ2-1	TGTGCCAGCTCACTAAACCGAGGACAAGCCTACAATGAGCAGTTCTTC	CASSLNRGQAYNEQFF
few	TRBV10-3	NA	TRBJ2-7	TGTGCCATCAGTGATCCGGGACTCCTAACCCACGAGCAGTACTTC	CAISDPGLLTHEQYF
NA	TRBV25-1	TRBD2	TRBJ2-5	TGTGCCAGCAGTGACTGGGGACTATTCCAAGAGACCCAGTACTTC	CASSDWGLFQETQYF
few	TRBV21-1	NA	TRBJ2-7	TGTGCCAGCAGCAAGCCTGGGACGGGGGTATCTCACTACGAGCAGTACTTC	CASSKPGTGVSHYEQYF
NA	TRBV7-9	TRBD1	TRBJ2-1	TGTGCCAGCAGCTTTGGACAGGCGGGTTGGAATGAGCAGTTCTTC	CASSFGQAGWNEQFF
few	TRBV2	TRBD1	TRBJ2-2	TGTGCCAGCAGTGACGACAGGGGTAACACCGGGGAGCTGTTTTTT	CASSDDRGNTGELFF
few	TRBV7-3	TRBD1	TRBJ2-4	TGTGCCAGCAGCATCGGACAGGGCGGGGACATTCAGTACTTC	CASSIGQGGDIQYF
few	TRBV5-4	NA	TRBJ2-5	TGTGCCAGCAGCGAGGCTCTAGGTGGCCAAGAGACCCAGTACTTC	CASSEALGGQETQYF
NA	TRBV19	NA	TRBJ2-5	TGTGCCAGTAGTGCCGTTACTAAATGGGAGACCCAGTACTTC	CASSAVTKWETQYF
NA	TRBV18	TRBD1	TRBJ1-5	TGTGCCAGCTCGCGCGGGACAGGAGAAAATCAGCCCCAGCATTTT	CASSRGTGENQPQHF
few	TRBV6-6	NA	TRBJ1-2	TGTGCCAGCAGTTACTCGAACAGCTTTAACTATGGCTACACCTTC	CASSYSNSFNYGYTF
few	TRBV2	NA	TRBJ1-1	TGTGCCAGCAGTGAAGTGACGGGGAGCACTGAAGCTTTCTTT	CASSEVTGSTEAFF
few	TRBV5-1	TRBD2	TRBJ2-2	TGCGCCAGCAGCTTGTCTAGCGGGGGATTCGGGGAGCTGTTTTTT	CASSLSSGGFGELFF
NA	TRBV4-2	TRBD1	TRBJ2-7	TGTGCCAGCAGCCAAGAAGCTAGGGACAGGTACGAGCAGTACTTC	CASSQEARDRYEQYF
NA	TRBV28	TRBD1	TRBJ1-2	TGTGCCACCTCACAGGGGGCGAAGAACTATGGCTACACCTTC	CATSQGAKNYGYTF
few	TRBV5-5	NA	TRBJ2-5	TGTGCCAGCAGCGGCGGGACCTTCCAAGAGACCCAGTACTTC	CASSGGTFQETQYF
NA	TRBV9	TRBD2	TRBJ2-7	TGTGCCAGCAGCGTAGCGGGGGGTGACTACGAGCAGTACTTC	CASSVAGGDYEQYF
few	TRBV18	NA	TRBJ1-3	TGTGCCAGCTCCGGGTTCAACACCATATATTTT	CASSGFNTIYF
NA	TRBV7-6	NA	TRBJ1-5	TGTGCCAGCAGCCGCGGGGCCAATCAGCCCCAGCATTTT	CASSRGANQPQHF
few	TRBV25-1	TRBD1	TRBJ2-3	TGTGCCAGCAGTGAAAGACAGGGCCTTGTGGATACGCAGTATTTT	CASSERQGLVDTQYF
few	TRBV30	NA	TRBJ1-3	TGTGCCTGGAGTCCTTTGTTCTCTGGAAACACCATATATTTT	CAWSPLFSGNTIYF
few	TRBV30	NA	TRBJ2-7	TGTGCCTGGAGCGAGAGCTCCTACGAGCAGTACTTC	CAWSESSYEQYF
NA	TRBV5-1	TRBD1	TRBJ2-2	TGCGCCAGCAGCTCCCGGACAGGAGACACCGGGGAGCTGTTTTTT	CASSSRTGDTGELFF